The rows below give T cell receptor beta chains drawn from one sample of a study of T cell clones after liver transplantation. TCRdb keeps only in-frame clones here, not all; method: immunoSEQ multiplex PCR. The table lists tens of thousands of clones, roughly 83% of them singletons. Source: CD4+ T cells from blood, taken at the 22-month timepoint. Source of these receptors: a human patient who received a liver transplant. Certain T cells may be donor cells from the graft. Each CDR3 is given with its conserved first and last residue. The order of the fields is clone size, J gene, V gene, D gene, CDR3 DNA, CDR3 protein. D genes are given only for firm matches. The size field is filled for only some rows; it gives once, few, many or a size class.

-	TRBJ1-3	TRBV7-2	-	TGTGCCAGCAGCTTAATGGGACCGAATTCTGGAAACACCATATATTTT	CASSLMGPNSGNTIYF
few	TRBJ1-3	TRBV14	TRBD1	TGTGCCAGCAGCCTCTTACGGACAGGGGGTACTGGAAACACCATATATTTT	CASSLLRTGGTGNTIYF
-	TRBJ1-2	TRBV18	-	TGTGCCAGCTCACCGGCGGATTCCCTCTATGGCTACACCTTC	CASSPADSLYGYTF
-	TRBJ1-1	TRBV7-9	-	TGTGCCAGCAGCTCACCACTTCGGGGGAGAACTGAAGCTTTCTTT	CASSSPLRGRTEAFF
-	TRBJ2-5	TRBV5-1	TRBD2	TGCGCCAGCAGCGGTGGGACTAGCGGGAGTGGGGAGACCCAGTACTTC	CASSGGTSGSGETQYF
-	TRBJ2-1	TRBV11-2	-	TGTGCCAGCAGCTCCTACATGGAGGGGCAGTTCTTC	CASSSYMEGQFF
-	TRBJ2-5	TRBV21-1	-	TGTGCCGGGACGACAGGGGAACGGACCCAGTACTTC	CAGTTGERTQYF
-	TRBJ2-5	TRBV7-8	TRBD2	TGTGCCAGCAGCCCTGGAGCGGGAATGAGGGAGACCCAGTACTTC	CASSPGAGMRETQYF
-	TRBJ2-1	TRBV9	TRBD2	TGTGCCAGCAGCGTATCTAGCGGGGGTTACAATGAGCAGTTCTTC	CASSVSSGGYNEQFF
-	TRBJ2-7	TRBV19	-	TGTGCCAGTAGGATGGGTCACGAGAAGACCTACGAGCAGTACTTC	CASRMGHEKTYEQYF
few	TRBJ2-3	TRBV6-1	TRBD2	TGTGCCAGCAGTCGAACTAGCGGGAGTGCGGATACGCAGTATTTT	CASSRTSGSADTQYF
-	TRBJ1-1	TRBV14	TRBD1	TGTGCCAGCAGCCAAGGAAGGGGGACAGGTAGGACTTTCTTT	CASSQGRGTGRTFF
-	TRBJ1-1	TRBV7-3	-	TGTGCCAGCAGCCCGGAGGGGGGGAAGACTGAAGCTTTCTTT	CASSPEGGKTEAFF
-	TRBJ1-5	TRBV2	TRBD1	TGTGCCAGCAGTATCACAGGGGGAAGGTGGCCCCAGCATTTT	CASSITGGRWPQHF
-	TRBJ2-1	TRBV7-3	-	TGTGCCAGCAGCCCTCGGGCGGGGACAGACAATGAGCAGTTCTTC	CASSPRAGTDNEQFF
once	TRBJ1-2	TRBV6-5	-	TGTGCCAGCAGTTACGCGTCCCGGTGGGGCTACACCTTC	CASSYASRWGYTF
-	TRBJ1-2	TRBV7-2	-	TGTGCCAGCAGCTCCCAGGGGCCTATGGATGGCTACACCTTC	CASSSQGPMDGYTF